A single sample is the source of the 15 T cell receptor beta chains below, sequenced in a study of blood T cell repertoires in COVID-19. The data were produced by immunoSEQ multiplex PCR, yet TCRdb's version contains in-frame clones alone and is incomplete. The data show 130,000 to 150,000 clones, about 83% seen once. The specimen sequenced was PBMCs or T cells enriched from blood (not recorded which). Receptors were obtained from a woman between 45 and 60 years old who had been exposed to COVID-19.

The J gene is TRBJ1-5, the V gene TRBV6-4, with 9 bases identical to TRBD1. This CDR3 comprises 18 residues. Germline V lookup: CDR1 MRHNA, CDR2 SNTAGT. With V trimmed by 6 bases and J by 0 bases, 12 bases remained unmatched. The CDR3: CASRAPGQGDYSNQPQHF. For the CDR3, the DNA is TGTGCCAGCAGGGCCCCGGGACAGGGTGACTATAGCAATCAGCCCCAGCATTTT.

The chain couples TRBV3-1 (or the pseudogene TRBV3-2) to TRBJ2-5; a weak D match, TRBD2 (7 bases). The CDR3 is 15 residues long. Germline CDR1 and CDR2: LGHDT and YNNKEL (reference sequence). With 0 bases removed from V and 5 bases from J, the gap between germline ends came to 13 bases. Here the CDR3 reads CASSQDGGGQETQYF. The DNA for the CDR3 is TGTGCCAGCAGCCAAGATGGGGGGGGCCAGGAGACCCAGTACTTC.

As DNA, the CDR3 is TGTGCCAGCAGTGGTCTGACGCTTCGTACCGGGGGTACGCAGTATTTT. Its protein is CASSGLTLRTGGTQYF. J is TRBJ2-3 and V is TRBV2, with TRBD2 as a possible D gene (6 bases). The germline V and J ends were trimmed by 4 bases and 8 bases, with 22 bases remaining between them. From germline, CDR1 is SNHLY and CDR2 FYNNEI. CDR3 length: 16 amino acids.

The V gene is TRBV7-3, the J gene TRBJ1-6; 7 bases agree with TRBD1. From germline, CDR1 is SGHTA and CDR2 FQGTGA. The CDR3 runs to 18 residues. V shed 0 bases and J 5 bases; nucleotides not matched to a gene: 10. The CDR3 nucleotides read TGTGCCAGCAGCTTAACTGGCAGGGGGGTTTCTAATAATTCACCCCTCCACTTT. It is translated as CASSLTGRGVSNNSPLHF. Together with reference TRBV7-3 and TRBJ1-6, the CDR3 gives the full variable domain: GAGVSQTPSNKVTEKGKYVELRCDPISGHTALYWYRQSLGQGPEFLIYFQGTGAADDSGLPNDRFFAVRPEGSVSTLKIQRTERGDSAVYLCASSLTGRGVSNNSPLHFGNGTRLTVT.

V and J are TRBV6-4 and TRBJ1-1; possible D gene TRBD1, 5 bases. CDR1 MRHNA and CDR2 SNTAGT come from the germline V gene. V lost 7 bases and J lost 0, with 6 bases in between. This CDR3 is 12 amino acids long. CDR3 nucleotides: TGTGCCAGCAAAGGGGTGAACACTGAAGCTTTCTTT. Protein sequence: CASKGVNTEAFF.

The V and J genes are TRBV5-8 and TRBJ1-5, with D maybe TRBD1 (6 bases). Germline V gene sequence: CDR1 SGHTS, CDR2 YDEGEE. V was clipped by 3 bases and J by 5 bases, with 15 bases between them. The CDR3 covers 15 residues. Here the CDR3 DNA reads TGTGCCAGCAGCTCCCCCGGGACATTTCATCAGCCCCAGCATTTT. It codes for CASSSPGTFHQPQHF.

The rearrangement uses TRBV7-9 and TRBJ1-2; 8 nucleotides line up with TRBD1. J gave up 13 bases and V 3 bases, and 7 bases lay outside the gene matches. The CDR3 runs to 12 residues. CDR1 and CDR2 from the germline V gene are SEHNR and FQNEAQ (reference sequence). The CDR3 DNA sequence: TGTGCCAGCAGCTTGGAACAGGGGGTCGCCACCTTC. It yields the protein CASSLEQGVATF.

The rearrangement joins TRBV3-1 (or the pseudogene TRBV3-2) to TRBJ1-4; D not certain. V was trimmed by 4 bases and J by 7 bases, leaving 13 bases between them. This CDR3 is built from 14 residues. Germline assignment: CDR1 LGHDT and CDR2 YNNKEL (reference sequence). The CDR3 DNA reads TGTGCCAGCAGCCTGAGGCTGGGGAGTGAAAAACTGTTTTTT. Translated: CASSLRLGSEKLFF.

To note about this clone: At one end the junction does not follow the germline gene, possibly because of a read error. This rearrangement joins TRBV7-6 to TRBJ1-1, with 8 positions matching TRBD1. The CDR3 loop spans 15 amino acids. The V gene's germline CDR1 is SGHVS and CDR2 FNYEAQ. Here the CDR3 reads CASSVAQGANTEAFF. CDR3 bases: TGTGCCAGCAGCGTAGCCCAGGGGGCCAACACTGAAGCTTTCTTT.

This chain uses TRBV5-4 with TRBJ1-2; maybe TRBD1 (5 bases). The V gene's germline CDR1 is SGHNT and CDR2 YYREEE (reference sequence). This CDR3 is 14 amino acids long. The V end lost 1 base, the J end lost 1 base, and 8 bases lay between the germline ends. In DNA, the CDR3 is TGTGCCAGCAGCTTGCGACAGTTTAACTATGGCTACACCTTC. It codes for CASSLRQFNYGYTF.

V and J are TRBV29-1 and TRBJ2-5; D might be TRBD2 (7 bases). Germline CDR1 SQVTM, CDR2 ANQGSEA. Trimming cost V 8 bases and J 5 bases, with 15 bases left between them. This CDR3 spans 12 amino acids. CDR3 in amino acids: CSSGGGQETQYF. CDR3 DNA sequence: TGCAGCTCTGGGGGGGGGCAGGAGACCCAGTACTTC.

V gene TRBV25-1 combines with J gene TRBJ1-1; D gene unclear. Trimming shortened V by 4 bases and J by 0 bases, and 15 bases separated the two germline ends. The CDR3 is made up of 16 amino acids. Germline assignment: CDR1 MGHDK and CDR2 SYGVNS. As DNA, the CDR3 is TGTGCCAGCAGTGCCCCCTCCGCGGTCCTGAACACTGAAGCTTTCTTT. It specifies CASSAPSAVLNTEAFF.

The chain couples TRBV5-1 to TRBJ2-5, with 9 positions matching TRBD1. CDR3 length: 15 amino acids. Per the germline V gene, CDR1 is SGHRS and CDR2 is YFSETQ. After removal of 6 bases from V and 4 bases from J, the junction contained 10 bases not matched to a gene. In DNA form, the CDR3 reads TGCGCCAGCACATTAGGGACAGGGAAAAGAGAGACCCAGTACTTC. Its translation is CASTLGTGKRETQYF. Full variable domain (missing parts from reference TRBV5-1 and TRBJ2-5): KAGVTQTPRYLIKTRGQQVTLSCSPISGHRSVSWYQQTPGQGLQFLFEYFSETQRNKGNFPGRFSGRQFSNSRSEMNVSTLELGDSALYLCASTLGTGKRETQYFGPGTRLLVL.

V usage is TRBV2 and J usage is TRBJ2-1; TRBD1 agrees at 7 bases. Trimming took 8 bases from V and 0 from J; bases not matched to a gene: 4. This CDR3 has 14 residues. The germline gives CDR1 SNHLY, CDR2 FYNNEI. CDR3 bases: TGTGCCAGCCGACGGACAGGCTCCTACAATGAGCAGTTCTTC. It yields the protein CASRRTGSYNEQFF.

The V gene is TRBV5-1, the J gene TRBJ1-2; 7 bases are a match to TRBD1. This CDR3 spans 15 amino acids. Trimming took 4 bases from V and 4 from J; bases not matched to a gene: 10. Germline V gene sequence: CDR1 SGHRS, CDR2 YFSETQ. The CDR3 DNA follows: TGCGCCAGCAGCGGTACGGGACAGCTTTTCTATGGCTACACCTTC. Its translation: CASSGTGQLFYGYTF.